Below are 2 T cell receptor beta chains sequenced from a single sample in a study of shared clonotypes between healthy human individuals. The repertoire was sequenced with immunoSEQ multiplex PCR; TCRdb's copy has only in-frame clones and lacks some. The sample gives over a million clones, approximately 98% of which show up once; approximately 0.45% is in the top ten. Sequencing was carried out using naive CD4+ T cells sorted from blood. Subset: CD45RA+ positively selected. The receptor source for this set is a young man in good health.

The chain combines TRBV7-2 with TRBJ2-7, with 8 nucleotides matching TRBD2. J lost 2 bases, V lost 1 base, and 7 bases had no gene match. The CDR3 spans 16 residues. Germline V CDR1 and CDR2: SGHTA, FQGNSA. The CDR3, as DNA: TGTGCCAGCAGCTTAGTCCCCCGACTAGCGACCTACGAGCAGTACTTC. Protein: CASSLVPRLATYEQYF.

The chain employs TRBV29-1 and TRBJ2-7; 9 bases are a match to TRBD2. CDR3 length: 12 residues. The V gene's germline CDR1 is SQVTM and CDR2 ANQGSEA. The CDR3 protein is CNAGGSTYEQYF. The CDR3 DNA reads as TGCAACGCGGGGGGGTCCACCTACGAGCAGTACTTC.